These 14 T cell receptor beta chains came from one sample sequenced in a study of T cells in Graves' hyperthyroidism and ophthalmopathy. RNA transcripts were the template for amplifying TCR beta CDR3 regions. HTBI primers were employed in a first-round RT-PCR of the TCR CDR3. TCRdb re-called the multiplex PCR reads through MiXCR, storing one row per CDR3 protein. The table lists around 600,000 distinct CDR3 sequences, 13% to 15% of them singletons. The sample consisted of blood. Receptor source: a woman aged 18-29 years with Graves' ophthalmopathy.

This clonotype was recorded a few times. The V and J genes are TRBV7-9 and TRBJ2-1; D possibly matches TRBD1 or TRBD2 (5 bases each). The V gene lost 6 bases and the J gene lost 5 bases, with 17 bases spanning the gap. The CDR3 is 15 residues long. Looked up from germline, CDR1 is SEHNR and CDR2 is FQNEAQ (reference sequence). The CDR3 spells CASSLFTGTHNEQFF. The CDR3 DNA reads as TGTGCCAGCAGTCTCTTTACGGGGACCCACAATGAGCAGTTCTTC.

With respect to this clonotype: One base away lies a much larger clone, so this may be a sequencing read error. This chain joins TRBV20-1 and TRBJ2-7; either TRBD1 or TRBD2 may fit D (5 bases each). Germline loops: CDR1 DFQATT, CDR2 SNEGSKA (reference sequence). The CDR3 is 13 residues long. The CDR3 loop is CSARGVGRHEQYF. CDR3 nucleotides: TGCAGTGCGAGAGGGGTGGGCAGGCACGAGCAGTACTTC.

The rearrangement joins TRBV7-8 to TRBJ2-3; TRBD2 agrees at 10 bases. With 4 bases clipped from V and 1 base from J, the junction kept 23 bases outside the gene matches. The CDR3 is 22 amino acids. Germline CDR1 and CDR2: SGHVS and FQNEAQ. CDR3 nucleotides: TGTGCCAGCAGCTGGGATCTAGCGGGAGCGCAGCGAAGGGTAACTGGCACAGATACGCAGTATTTT. Amino acids: CASSWDLAGAQRRVTGTDTQYF.

The chain recombines TRBV14 with TRBJ1-4; 8 nucleotides agree with TRBD1. From germline, CDR1 is SGHDN and CDR2 FVKESK. J lost 7 bases, V lost 3 bases, and 19 bases had no gene match. The CDR3 runs to 19 residues. CDR3 DNA: TGTGCCAGCAGCCAGACAGGGGATGCCACTGTCAGTATAGCTGAAAAACTGTTTTTT. It yields the protein CASSQTGDATVSIAEKLFF.

The table lists this clonotype with many counts. The chain is built from TRBV3-1 and TRBJ1-4; D not resolved. Germline CDR1 is LGHDT and CDR2 is YNNKEL (reference sequence). Trimming took off 1 base at V and 11 bases at J, with 11 bases between the two ends. The CDR3 contains 13 residues. The CDR3 here is CASSQGDYNKLFF. CDR3 sequence (DNA): TGTGCCAGCAGCCAAGGGGATTACAATAAACTGTTTTTT.

The CDR3 region is CASSSPLGAEAFF. CDR3 bases: TGTGCCAGCAGCTCACCCCTGGGCGCTGAAGCTTTCTTT. The rearrangement joins TRBV7-9 to TRBJ1-1; D is ambiguous. In germline, CDR1 is SEHNR, CDR2 FQNEAQ (reference sequence). The CDR3 loop spans 13 amino acids. Trimming cost V 4 bases and J 6 bases, with 12 bases left between them.

The CDR3 bases are TGTGCCAGCAGCCCCCAGTGGGGAGGTGAGCAGTTCTTC. This encodes CASSPQWGGEQFF. The chain couples TRBV7-6 to TRBJ2-1, with a tentative D call TRBD2 (6 bases). The CDR3 extends over 13 amino acids. The germline V gene encodes CDR1 SGHVS and CDR2 FNYEAQ. V was cut by 5 bases and J by 9 bases, with 14 bases left in between.

The table lists this clonotype with many counts. The chain links TRBV11-2 to TRBJ1-2; no reliable D call. The CDR3 has 12 residues. Trimming took off 10 bases at V and 2 bases at J, with 11 bases between the two ends. In germline, CDR1 is SGHAT, CDR2 FQNNGV. CDR3 region: CAIGRINYGYTF. As DNA, the CDR3 is TGTGCCATCGGCCGAATAAACTATGGCTACACCTTC.

This clonotype has a count of ten or more. The chain carries TRBV12-3 or TRBV12-4 and TRBJ1-1; TRBD1 matches 12 bases. With 6 bases clipped from V and 3 bases from J, the junction kept 11 bases outside the gene matches. CDR3 size: 17 residues. The CDR3 DNA reads as TGTGCCAGCAGCCGGGACAGGGGGCAGGTAAGGGACACTGAAGCTTTCTTT. Its translation is CASSRDRGQVRDTEAFF.

This clonotype was counted at least ten times. The V gene is TRBV12-3 or TRBV12-4, the J gene TRBJ2-7; no reliable D call. The ends were cut back, 3 bases at V and 3 bases at J, with 15 bases in the middle. This CDR3 contains 15 residues. The CDR3 loop is CASSFLGLRNYEQYF. The CDR3 nucleotides are TGTGCCAGCAGTTTCTTAGGTCTTCGGAACTACGAGCAGTACTTC.

There are many counts of this clonotype. V is TRBV5-4 and J is TRBJ1-5; 10 bases line up with TRBD1. The CDR3 runs 17 residues. Looked up from germline, CDR1 is SGHNT and CDR2 is YYREEE (reference sequence). Trimming at V came to 0 bases and at J to 1 base, leaving 4 bases not matched to a gene. The CDR3 sequence is CASSLGQGARSNQPQHF. CDR3 in DNA: TGTGCCAGCAGCTTGGGACAGGGGGCGAGGAGCAATCAGCCCCAGCATTTT.

The chain carries TRBV28 and TRBJ2-5, with 7 positions matching TRBD2. The CDR3 length is 14 residues. J was trimmed by 7 bases and V by 5 bases; bases with no gene match: 10. The germline gives CDR1 MDHEN, CDR2 SYDVKM. The chain's CDR3 is CASSRPTSLGTQYF. The CDR3, as DNA: TGTGCCAGCAGTCGCCCGACTAGCTTGGGGACCCAGTACTTC.

This clonotype was observed many times. The V gene is TRBV2, the J gene TRBJ2-2, with D perhaps TRBD2 (6 bases). Trimming left V 8 bases short and J 5 bases short, with 12 bases between. This CDR3 contains 13 residues. Germline CDR1 and CDR2: SNHLY and FYNNEI. Here the CDR3 reads CASWRVRTGELFF. The CDR3 bases are TGTGCCAGCTGGAGGGTGCGGACCGGGGAGCTGTTTTTT.

Many counts were recorded for this clonotype. The chain is built from TRBV2 and TRBJ2-3, with D possibly being TRBD1 (6 bases). The germline V gene encodes CDR1 SNHLY and CDR2 FYNNEI. This CDR3 is 14 amino acids long. V was shortened by 6 bases and J by 2 bases, with 12 bases between the two germline ends. DNA for the CDR3: TGTGCCAGCAGAACGGACAGTACCACAGATACGCAGTATTTT. Amino acid sequence: CASRTDSTTDTQYF. The full variable domain, completed using reference TRBV2 and TRBJ2-3, is EPEVTQTPSHQVTQMGQEVILRCVPISNHLYFYWYRQILGQKVEFLVSFYNNEISEKSEIFDDQFSVERPDGSNFTLKIRSTKLEDSAMYFCASRTDSTTDTQYFGPGTRLTVL.